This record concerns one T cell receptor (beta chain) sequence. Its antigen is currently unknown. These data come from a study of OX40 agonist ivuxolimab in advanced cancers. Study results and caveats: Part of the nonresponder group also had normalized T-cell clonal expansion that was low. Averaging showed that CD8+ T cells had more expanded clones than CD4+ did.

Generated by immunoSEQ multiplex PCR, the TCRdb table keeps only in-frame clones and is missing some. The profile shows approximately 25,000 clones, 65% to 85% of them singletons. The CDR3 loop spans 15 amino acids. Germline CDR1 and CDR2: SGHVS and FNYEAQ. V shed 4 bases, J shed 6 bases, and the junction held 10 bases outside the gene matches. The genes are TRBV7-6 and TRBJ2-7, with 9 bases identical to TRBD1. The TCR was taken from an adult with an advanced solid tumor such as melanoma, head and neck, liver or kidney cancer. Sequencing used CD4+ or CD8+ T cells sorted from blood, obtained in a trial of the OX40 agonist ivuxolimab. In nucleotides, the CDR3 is TGTGCCAGCAGCTCCATGACAGGGGGAGAAGGCGAGCAGTACTTC. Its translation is CASSSMTGGEGEQYF.